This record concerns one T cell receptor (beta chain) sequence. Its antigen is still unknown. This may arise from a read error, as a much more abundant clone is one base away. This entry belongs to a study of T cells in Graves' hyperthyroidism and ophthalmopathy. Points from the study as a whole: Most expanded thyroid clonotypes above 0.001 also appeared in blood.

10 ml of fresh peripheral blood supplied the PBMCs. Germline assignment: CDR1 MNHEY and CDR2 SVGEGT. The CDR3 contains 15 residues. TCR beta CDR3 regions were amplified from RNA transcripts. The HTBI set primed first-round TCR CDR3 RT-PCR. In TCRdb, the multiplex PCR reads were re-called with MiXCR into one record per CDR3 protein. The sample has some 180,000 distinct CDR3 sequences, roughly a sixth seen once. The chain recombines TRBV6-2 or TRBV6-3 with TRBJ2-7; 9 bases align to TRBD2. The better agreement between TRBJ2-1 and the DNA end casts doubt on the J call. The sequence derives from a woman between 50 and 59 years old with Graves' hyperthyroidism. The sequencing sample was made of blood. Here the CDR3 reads CASSYGLAGIYEQFF. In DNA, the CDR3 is TGTGCCAGCAGTTACGGGCTAGCGGGGATCTACGAGCAGTTCTTC.